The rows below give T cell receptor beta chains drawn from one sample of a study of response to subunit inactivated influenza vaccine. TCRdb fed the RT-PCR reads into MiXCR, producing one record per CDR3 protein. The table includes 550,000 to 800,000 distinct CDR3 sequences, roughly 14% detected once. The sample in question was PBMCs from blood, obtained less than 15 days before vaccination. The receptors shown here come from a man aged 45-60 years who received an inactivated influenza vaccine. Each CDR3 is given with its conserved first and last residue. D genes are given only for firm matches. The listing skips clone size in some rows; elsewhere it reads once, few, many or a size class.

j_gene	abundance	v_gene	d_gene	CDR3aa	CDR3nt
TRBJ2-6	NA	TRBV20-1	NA	CSALLSGANVLTF	TGCAGTGCCTTACTTTCTGGGGCCAACGTCCTGACTTTC
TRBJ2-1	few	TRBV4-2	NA	CASSQETSWEQFF	TGTGCCAGCAGCCAGGAAACTAGTTGGGAGCAGTTCTTC
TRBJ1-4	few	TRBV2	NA	CASMGQREKLFF	TGTGCCAGCATGGGGCAGAGAGAAAAACTGTTTTTT
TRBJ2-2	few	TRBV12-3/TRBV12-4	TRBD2	CASSPLAGNTGELFF	TGTGCCAGCAGTCCATTAGCGGGGAACACCGGGGAGCTGTTTTTT
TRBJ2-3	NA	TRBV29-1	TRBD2	CSGVLAGGTDTQYF	TGCAGCGGAGTACTAGCGGGGGGCACAGATACGCAGTATTTT
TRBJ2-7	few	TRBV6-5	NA	CASSYSGRPYEQYF	TGTGCCAGCAGTTACTCGGGGAGGCCCTACGAGCAGTACTTC
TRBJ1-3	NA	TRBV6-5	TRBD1	CASRPQGARGNTIYF	TGTGCCAGCAGACCACAGGGGGCAAGAGGAAACACCATATATTTT
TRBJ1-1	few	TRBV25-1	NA	CASSEYSGGGAFF	TGTGCCAGCAGTGAATATAGCGGGGGGGGAGCTTTCTTT
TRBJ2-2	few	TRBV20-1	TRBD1	CSARRYRGYDTGELFF	TGCAGTGCTAGACGGTACAGGGGGTATGACACCGGGGAGCTGTTTTTT
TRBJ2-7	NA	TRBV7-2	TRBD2	CASSLVAGGYNEQYF	TGTGCCAGCAGCTTGGTAGCGGGGGGGTACAATGAGCAGTACTTC
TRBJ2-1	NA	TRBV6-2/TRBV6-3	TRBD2	CASSYSKRELFF	TGTGCCAGCAGTTACTCGAAGCGGGAGTTGTTCTTC
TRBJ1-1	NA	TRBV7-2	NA	CASSFNREAEAFF	TGTGCCAGCAGCTTTAACAGGGAGGCTGAAGCTTTCTTT